The next 7 T cell receptor beta chains were all read from a single sample in a study of CD8 T cells in Susac syndrome. With random hexamers, about 0.45 to 1 ug RNA was reverse transcribed. MiXCR, applied by TCRdb to the immunoSEQ multiplex PCR reads, yields one record per CDR3 protein. The sample consists of roughly 130,000 distinct CDR3 sequences, around 94% of them appearing once. The material sequenced was CD8+ T cells from PBMCs. The source is a human donor with Susac syndrome.

This clonotype was counted once. V usage is TRBV29-1 and J usage is TRBJ2-5, with D hard to call. CDR1 is SQVTM and CDR2 is ANQGSEA in the germline V gene. The CDR3 runs to 14 residues. V lost 4 bases, J lost 2 bases, and 14 bases lay in between. The CDR3 sequence is CSVVRLSSQETQYF. Here the CDR3 DNA reads TGCAGCGTTGTTAGGTTGAGTAGTCAAGAGACCCAGTACTTC.

The V call is TRBV13, the J call TRBJ2-7; 13 bases map to TRBD2. V gave up 4 bases and J gave up 4 bases; unmatched junction bases: 4. The CDR3 contains 15 residues. Germline V gene data show CDR1 as PRHDT and CDR2 as FYEKMQ (reference sequence). The CDR3 region is CASSSTGLAGYEQYF. CDR3 nucleotide sequence: TGTGCCAGCAGCTCGACGGGACTAGCGGGGTACGAGCAGTACTTC. The complete variable domain, with remaining parts taken from reference TRBV13 and TRBJ2-7, reads AAGVIQSPRHLIKEKRETATLKCYPIPRHDTVYWYQQGPGQDPQFLISFYEKMQSDKGSIPDRFSAQQFSDYHSELNMSSLELGDSALYFCASSSTGLAGYEQYFGPGTRLTVT.

This sequence joins TRBV12-3 or TRBV12-4 and TRBJ2-2; D remains unclear. The CDR3 totals 13 residues. The V gene lost 6 bases and the J gene lost 6 bases, with 11 bases spanning the gap. Written as DNA, the CDR3 is TGTGCCAGCAGCTTGGATTTGGCCGGGGAGCTGTTTTTT. Its protein is CASSLDLAGELFF.

The chain is built from TRBV20-1 and TRBJ1-1; possible D gene TRBD1, 5 bases. The CDR3 is 10 residues long. The V end lost 3 bases, the J end lost 8 bases, and 7 bases lay between the germline ends. Germline V gives CDR1 DFQATT, CDR2 SNEGSKA (reference sequence). The CDR3 sequence: CSASRGEAFF. The CDR3 DNA is TGCAGTGCTAGCCGGGGGGAAGCTTTCTTT.

Only one count was recorded for this clonotype. The chain carries TRBV29-1 and TRBJ1-2; no clear D. This CDR3 has 15 amino acids. Germline CDR1 and CDR2: SQVTM and ANQGSEA. Trimming cost V 0 bases and J 4 bases, with 15 bases left between them. The CDR3 reads CSVEDQVGQLYGYTF. In nucleotides, the CDR3 is TGCAGCGTTGAAGATCAGGTGGGCCAGCTCTATGGCTACACCTTC.

The CDR3, as DNA: TGTGCCAGCAGTTTATGGGGGACAGATGGGCAGCCCCAGCATTTT. This gives the protein CASSLWGTDGQPQHF. The rearrangement joins TRBV27 to TRBJ1-5, with 7 bases that match TRBD1. The germline gives CDR1 MNHEY, CDR2 SMNVEV (reference sequence). Unmatched junction bases numbered 7, after V lost 1 base and J lost 7 bases. The CDR3 runs to 15 residues.

The V and J genes are TRBV3-1 and TRBJ2-3; D may be TRBD2 (5 bases). The ends were cut back, 1 base at V and 0 bases at J, with 11 bases in the middle. CDR1 LGHDT and CDR2 YNNKEL come from the germline V gene (reference sequence). The CDR3 length is 16 residues. In DNA, the CDR3 is TGTGCCAGCAGCCAAGTAAGAGCGGCGAGCACAGATACGCAGTATTTT. Translation: CASSQVRAASTDTQYF.